These 11 T cell receptor beta chains originate from one sample sequenced in a study of blood T cell repertoires in COVID-19. Clones were read by immunoSEQ multiplex PCR, and TCRdb kept only the in-frame ones, dropping some. The table shows 300,000 to 400,000 clones, with more than 85% occurring only once. Input material: PBMCs or T cells enriched from blood (not recorded which). These receptors were obtained from a woman aged 25 to 39 who had been exposed to COVID-19.

This chain joins TRBV5-1 and TRBJ2-7; D may be TRBD2 (5 bases). Germline CDR1 reads SGHRS; CDR2 reads YFSETQ. The CDR3 is 13 amino acids. The V gene lost 4 bases and the J gene lost 6 bases, with 14 bases spanning the gap. As DNA, the CDR3 is TGCGCCAGCAGCCTAGACCGGGATCGCGAGCAGTACTTC. This sequence encodes CASSLDRDREQYF.

This chain joins TRBV4-3 and TRBJ1-1, with D unresolved. V shed 0 bases and J shed 5 bases, with 13 bases lying between them. The CDR3 contains 15 residues. Germline V CDR1 and CDR2: LGHNA, YSLEER. CDR3 region: CASSQDYSPRTEAFF. The CDR3 DNA is TGCGCCAGCAGCCAAGATTACAGCCCAAGGACTGAAGCTTTCTTT.

V usage is TRBV6-1 and J usage is TRBJ2-1; D is unresolved. Germline loops: CDR1 MNHNS, CDR2 SASEGT. This CDR3 spans 13 amino acids. V lost 0 bases, J lost 6 bases, and 6 bases lay in between. The CDR3 spells CASSEARGNEQFF. CDR3 DNA sequence: TGTGCCAGCAGTGAAGCGCGTGGCAATGAGCAGTTCTTC.

The table lists this clone with a count of one. J is TRBJ1-1 and V is TRBV7-3; D gene uncertain. From germline, CDR1 is SGHTA and CDR2 FQGTGA. The CDR3 consists of 13 residues. The V and J ends lost 5 bases and 2 bases respectively, with 9 bases between them. For the CDR3, the DNA is TGTGCCAGCAGCCGCGGGCCCAACACTGAAGCTTTCTTT. This codes for CASSRGPNTEAFF.

The rearrangement joins TRBV12-5 to TRBJ1-1, with TRBD1 matching 7 bases. With 6 bases clipped from V and 0 bases from J, the junction kept 7 bases outside the gene matches. The CDR3 totals 15 residues. Germline V gene data show CDR1 as LGHNT and CDR2 as FRNRAP. The CDR3 DNA reads TGTGCTAGTGGCCCCCCAACAGGGGTGAACACTGAAGCTTTCTTT. Its protein product is CASGPPTGVNTEAFF.

The genes are TRBV19 and TRBJ1-1; D gene uncertain. V lost 3 bases to trimming and J lost 1 base, with 12 bases between them. The CDR3 totals 15 residues. Germline V lookup: CDR1 LNHDA, CDR2 SQIVND (reference sequence). This CDR3 reads CASSIYPTGNTEAFF. The CDR3 DNA follows: TGTGCCAGTAGTATTTACCCCACTGGGAACACTGAAGCTTTCTTT.

The chain has TRBV3-1 (or the pseudogene TRBV3-2) and TRBJ2-3; 12 nucleotides align to TRBD2. CDR3 size: 15 residues. V trimming: 4 bases; J trimming: 4 bases; junction bases outside the gene matches: 3. CDR1 and CDR2 from the germline V gene are LGHDT and YNNKEL (reference sequence). Here the CDR3 DNA reads TGTGCCAGCAGCCTACTAGCGGGGGGCGCAGATACGCAGTATTTT. Translated, it gives CASSLLAGGADTQYF.

This CDR3 reads CASSFAMGPGGEQFF. CDR3 bases: TGTGCCAGCAGTTTCGCCATGGGGCCTGGCGGTGAGCAGTTCTTC. The V gene is TRBV7-6, the J gene TRBJ2-1; D is perhaps TRBD1 (5 bases). V lost 6 bases, J lost 9 bases, and 21 bases lay in between. Germline V gene lookup returns CDR1 SGHVS and CDR2 FNYEAQ. There are 15 residues in the CDR3.

This chain connects TRBV6-7 to TRBJ2-7; 13 bases match TRBD2. TRBV6-7 is assigned to the ORF class and has an uncertain function. The CDR3 has 16 residues. V shed 8 bases and J 3 bases; nucleotides not matched to a gene: 10. CDR3 DNA: TGTGCCAGCGGCGGAGCCCGGACTAGCGGGGGCTACGAGCAGTACTTC. This codes for CASGGARTSGGYEQYF.

The chain recombines TRBV25-1 with TRBJ2-7; possibly TRBD1 for D (7 bases). Germline V gene data show CDR1 as MGHDK and CDR2 as SYGVNS. CDR3 length: 15 amino acids. V lost 3 bases and J lost 7, with 19 bases in between. CDR3 sequence: CASSDPEDPGGEQYF. The CDR3, as DNA: TGTGCCAGCAGTGATCCCGAGGACCCAGGGGGGGAGCAGTACTTC.

The J gene is TRBJ1-1, the V gene TRBV5-1; D gene ambiguous. Germline V gene lookup returns CDR1 SGHRS and CDR2 YFSETQ. The V end was cut by 7 bases, the J end by 1 base, with 17 bases between. CDR3 length: 15 residues. DNA of the CDR3: TGCGCCAGCCGCCCCCGTCCACAAAGGAACACTGAAGCTTTCTTT. Its translation is CASRPRPQRNTEAFF.